This T cell receptor beta chain was sequenced in a study of T cell changes during pregnancy in multiple sclerosis. With 4 bases clipped from V and 5 bases from J, the junction kept 11 bases outside the gene matches. CDR1 is SGHNT and CDR2 is YYREEE in the germline V gene (reference sequence). The CDR3 consists of 15 residues. Using immunoSEQ multiplex PCR, the repertoire was profiled, and TCRdb retains in-frame clones only, with some absent. The sample holds 45,000 to 55,000 clones, roughly 92% seen once. The sequence derives from a female donor in good health, enrolled as a control in a pregnancy study. This specimen consisted of CD4+ T cells from peripheral blood mononuclear cells, obtained in the second trimester of pregnancy. The rearrangement uses TRBV5-4 and TRBJ2-7; 8 bases align to TRBD2. Here the CDR3 DNA reads TGTGCCAGCAGCGCGGGTACGGGGGGGCTCAACGAGCAGTACTTC. As protein: CASSAGTGGLNEQYF.